Many counts were recorded for the clone carrying this TCR beta chain. The length of the CDR3 is 15 residues. The germline V gene has CDR1 MNHEY and CDR2 SMNVEV (reference sequence). V lost 4 bases and J lost 6; bases outside the gene matches: 8. The data originate from a study of regulatory T cells in long-lasting Graves disease. Study overall: Treatment with antithyroid drugs for over 5 years, together with positive TSH receptor antibodies, meant persistent Graves' disease.

iRepertoire HTBI primers and Arm-PCR of CDR3 regions built TCR beta libraries. TCRdb passed the multiplex PCR reads through MiXCR, listing each CDR3 protein once. The data contain approximately 500,000 distinct CDR3 sequences, 20% to 25% of them seen just once; the ten biggest clones take up 7.1%. Time point reported: persistent/refractory GD, antithyroid drugs over 5 years with positive TRAb. Scientists built the TCR library using RNA that was extracted from PBMCs. Patients with Graves' disease were diagnosed by American Thyroid Association guidelines. From an endocrinology department in Xi'an, China, came the patients.

The specimen comprised peripheral blood mononuclear cells (PBMCs), sampled when the disease was refractory, from a patient treated with antithyroid drugs. This chain connects TRBV27 to TRBJ1-4; 7 nucleotides agree with TRBD1. The clonotype was recovered from a female donor with Graves disease. In DNA form, the CDR3 reads TGTGCCAGCAGTTGGAGGTCAGGGGGAGATGAAAAACTGTTTTTT. Protein product: CASSWRSGGDEKLFF.